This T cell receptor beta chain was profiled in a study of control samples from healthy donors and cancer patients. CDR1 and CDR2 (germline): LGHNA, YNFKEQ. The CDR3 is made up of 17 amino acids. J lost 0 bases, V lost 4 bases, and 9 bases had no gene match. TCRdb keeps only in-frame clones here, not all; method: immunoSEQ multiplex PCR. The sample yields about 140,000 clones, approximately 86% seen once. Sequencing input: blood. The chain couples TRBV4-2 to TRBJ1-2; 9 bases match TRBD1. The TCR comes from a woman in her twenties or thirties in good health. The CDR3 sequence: CASSPAGQGASNYGYTF. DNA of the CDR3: TGTGCCAGCAGCCCAGCGGGACAGGGAGCCTCTAACTATGGCTACACCTTC.